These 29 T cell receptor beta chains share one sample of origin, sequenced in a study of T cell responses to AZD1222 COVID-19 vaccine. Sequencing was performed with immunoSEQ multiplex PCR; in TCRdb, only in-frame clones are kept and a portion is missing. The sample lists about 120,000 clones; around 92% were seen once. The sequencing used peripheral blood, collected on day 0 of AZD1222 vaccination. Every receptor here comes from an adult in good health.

The CDR3: CASSPWTSPNLGIQYF. The CDR3 nucleotides are TGTGCCAGCAGCCCATGGACTAGTCCTAACTTAGGCATTCAGTACTTC. This sequence joins TRBV11-2 and TRBJ2-4; TRBD2 agrees at 7 bases. From germline, CDR1 is SGHAT and CDR2 FQNNGV. J gave up 9 bases and V 5 bases, and 16 bases lay outside the gene matches. The CDR3 consists of 16 residues.

CDR3 residues: CASRKGLAGNEQFF. DNA for the CDR3: TGCGCCAGCAGAAAGGGACTAGCGGGGAATGAGCAGTTCTTC. The chain carries TRBV5-1 and TRBJ2-1; TRBD2 agrees at 13 bases. The CDR3 loop spans 14 amino acids. V gave up 5 bases and J gave up 7 bases; unmatched junction bases: 3. The V gene's germline CDR1 is SGHRS and CDR2 YFSETQ.

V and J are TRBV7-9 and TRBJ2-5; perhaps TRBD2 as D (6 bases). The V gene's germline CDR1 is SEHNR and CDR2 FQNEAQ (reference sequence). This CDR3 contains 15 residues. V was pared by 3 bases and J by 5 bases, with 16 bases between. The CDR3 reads CASSFPGFRGETQYF. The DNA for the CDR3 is TGTGCCAGCAGCTTCCCGGGTTTTCGGGGGGAGACCCAGTACTTC. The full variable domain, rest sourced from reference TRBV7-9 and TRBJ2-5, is DTGVSQNPRHKITKRGQNVTFRCDPISEHNRLYWYRQTLGQGPEFLTYFQNEAQLEKSRLLSDRFSAERPKGSFSTLEIQRTEQGDSAMYLCASSFPGFRGETQYFGPGTRLLVL.

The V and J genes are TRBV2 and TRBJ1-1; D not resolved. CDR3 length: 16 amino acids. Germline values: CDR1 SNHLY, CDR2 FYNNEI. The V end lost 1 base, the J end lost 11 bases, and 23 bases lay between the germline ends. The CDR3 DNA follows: TGTGCCAGCAGTGAAGGGGCATTGCTCTATCCGAAGGCGGCTTTCTTT. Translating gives CASSEGALLYPKAAFF.

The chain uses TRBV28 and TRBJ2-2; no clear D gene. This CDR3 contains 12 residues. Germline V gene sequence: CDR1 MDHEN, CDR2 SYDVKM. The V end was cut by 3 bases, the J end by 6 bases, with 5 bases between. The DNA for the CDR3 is TGTGCCAGCAGTTTGTTCCCCGGGGAGCTGTTTTTT. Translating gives CASSLFPGELFF.

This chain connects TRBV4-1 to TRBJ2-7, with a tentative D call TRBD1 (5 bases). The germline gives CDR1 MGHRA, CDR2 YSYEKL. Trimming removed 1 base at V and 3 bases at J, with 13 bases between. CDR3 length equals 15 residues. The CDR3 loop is CASSQGQTARYEQYF. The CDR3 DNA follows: TGCGCCAGCAGCCAAGGTCAGACAGCCCGCTACGAGCAGTACTTC.

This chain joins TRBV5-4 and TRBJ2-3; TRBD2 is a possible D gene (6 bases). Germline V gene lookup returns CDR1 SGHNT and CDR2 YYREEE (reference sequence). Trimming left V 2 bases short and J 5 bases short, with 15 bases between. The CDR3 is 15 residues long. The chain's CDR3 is CASSFPSVHGDTQYF. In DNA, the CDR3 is TGTGCCAGCAGCTTCCCTAGCGTGCACGGAGATACGCAGTATTTT.

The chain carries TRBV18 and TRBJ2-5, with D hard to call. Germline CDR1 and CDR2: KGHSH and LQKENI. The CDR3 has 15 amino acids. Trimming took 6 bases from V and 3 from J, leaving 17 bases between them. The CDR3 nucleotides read TGTGCCAGCTCCCCGCCAGGAAGAATAAAAGAGACCCAGTACTTC. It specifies CASSPPGRIKETQYF.

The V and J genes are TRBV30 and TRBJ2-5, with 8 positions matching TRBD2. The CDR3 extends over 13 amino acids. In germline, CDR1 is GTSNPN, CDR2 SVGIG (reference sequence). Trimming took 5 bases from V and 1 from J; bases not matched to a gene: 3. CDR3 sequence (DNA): TGTGCCTGGGGCGGGACTAGCCAAGAGACCCAGTACTTC. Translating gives CAWGGTSQETQYF.

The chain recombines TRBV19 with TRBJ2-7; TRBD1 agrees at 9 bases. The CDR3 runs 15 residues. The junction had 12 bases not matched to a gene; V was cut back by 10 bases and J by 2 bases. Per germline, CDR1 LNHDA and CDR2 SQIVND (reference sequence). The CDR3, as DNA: TGTGCCACCACAACTACGGGACAGGGTACCTACGAGCAGTACTTC. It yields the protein CATTTTGQGTYEQYF.

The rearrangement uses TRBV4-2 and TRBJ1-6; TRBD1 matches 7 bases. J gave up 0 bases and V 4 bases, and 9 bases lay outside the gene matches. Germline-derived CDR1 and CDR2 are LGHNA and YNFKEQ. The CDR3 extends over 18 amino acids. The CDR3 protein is CASSPPLTGSSYNSPLHF. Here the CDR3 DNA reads TGTGCCAGCAGCCCTCCCTTGACAGGGAGCTCCTATAATTCACCCCTCCACTTT.

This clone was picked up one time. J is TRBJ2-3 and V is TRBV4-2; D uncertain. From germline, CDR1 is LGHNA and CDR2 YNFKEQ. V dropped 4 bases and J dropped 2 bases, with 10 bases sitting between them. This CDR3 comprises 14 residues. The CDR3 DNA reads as TGTGCCAGCAGCCCCCGGGTCGACACAGATACGCAGTATTTT. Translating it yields CASSPRVDTDTQYF.

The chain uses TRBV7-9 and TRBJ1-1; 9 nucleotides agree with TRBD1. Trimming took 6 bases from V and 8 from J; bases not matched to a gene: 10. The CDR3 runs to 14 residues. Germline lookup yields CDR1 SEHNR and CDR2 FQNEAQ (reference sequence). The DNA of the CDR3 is TGTGCCAGCAGACCCGGACAGGGGAGCCCCGAAGCTTTCTTT. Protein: CASRPGQGSPEAFF.

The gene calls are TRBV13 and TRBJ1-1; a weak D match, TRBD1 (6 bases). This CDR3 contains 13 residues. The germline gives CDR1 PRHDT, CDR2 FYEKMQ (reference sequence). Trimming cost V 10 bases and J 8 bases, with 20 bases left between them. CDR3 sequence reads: CATTGTPGQEAFF. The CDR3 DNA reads TGTGCCACTACGGGGACCCCGGGACAAGAAGCTTTCTTT.

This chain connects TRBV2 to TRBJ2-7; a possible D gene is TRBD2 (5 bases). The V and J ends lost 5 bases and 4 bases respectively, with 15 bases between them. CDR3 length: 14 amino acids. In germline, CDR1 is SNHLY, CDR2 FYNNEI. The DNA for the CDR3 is TGTGCCAGCAGTCCGCCGGGGATTGATTACGAGCAGTACTTC. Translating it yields CASSPPGIDYEQYF.

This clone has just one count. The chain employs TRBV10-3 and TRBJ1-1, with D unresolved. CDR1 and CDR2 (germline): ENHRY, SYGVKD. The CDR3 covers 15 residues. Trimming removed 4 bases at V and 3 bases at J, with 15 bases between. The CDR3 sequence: CAISGLGRLHTEAFF. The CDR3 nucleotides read TGTGCCATCAGTGGGCTAGGGAGACTTCACACTGAAGCTTTCTTT.

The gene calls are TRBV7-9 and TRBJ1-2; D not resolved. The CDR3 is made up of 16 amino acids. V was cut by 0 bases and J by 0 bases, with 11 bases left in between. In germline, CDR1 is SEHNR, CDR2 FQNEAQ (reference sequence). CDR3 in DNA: TGTGCCAGCAGCTTAGCGGCCTCCCCATCTAACTATGGCTACACCTTC. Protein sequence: CASSLAASPSNYGYTF.

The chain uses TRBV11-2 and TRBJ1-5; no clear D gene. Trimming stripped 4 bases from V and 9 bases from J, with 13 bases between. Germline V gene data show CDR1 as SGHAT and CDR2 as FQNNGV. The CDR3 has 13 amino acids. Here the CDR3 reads CASSSITTGPQHF. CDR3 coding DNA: TGTGCCAGCAGCTCGATTACCACGGGGCCCCAGCATTTT.

The CDR3 nucleotides are TGTGCCAGCAGAGCGTCCTACAGGGGGCGAATTCTACGTCCTAATGAAAAACTGTTTTTT. Translated, it gives CASRASYRGRILRPNEKLFF. The chain has TRBV2 and TRBJ1-4, with 9 bases aligning to TRBD1. The CDR3 extends over 20 amino acids. Per the germline V gene, CDR1 is SNHLY and CDR2 is FYNNEI. With 6 bases clipped from V and 3 bases from J, the junction kept 20 bases outside the gene matches. Drawing the rest from reference TRBV2 and TRBJ1-4, the complete variable domain is EPEVTQTPSHQVTQMGQEVILRCVPISNHLYFYWYRQILGQKVEFLVSFYNNEISEKSEIFDDQFSVERPDGSNFTLKIRSTKLEDSAMYFCASRASYRGRILRPNEKLFFGSGTQLSVL.

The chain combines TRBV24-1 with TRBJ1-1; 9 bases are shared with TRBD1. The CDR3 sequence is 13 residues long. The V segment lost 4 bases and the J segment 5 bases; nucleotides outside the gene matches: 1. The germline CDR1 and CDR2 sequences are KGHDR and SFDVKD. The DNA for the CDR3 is TGTGCCACCAGTGACGGACAGGGGACTGAAGCTTTCTTT. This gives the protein CATSDGQGTEAFF.

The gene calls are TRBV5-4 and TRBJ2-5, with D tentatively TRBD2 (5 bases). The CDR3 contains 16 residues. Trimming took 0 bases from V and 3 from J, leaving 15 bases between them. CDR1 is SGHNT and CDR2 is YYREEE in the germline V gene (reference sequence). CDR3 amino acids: CASSLAMRRAEETQYF. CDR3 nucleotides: TGTGCCAGCAGCTTGGCCATGAGGCGGGCCGAAGAGACCCAGTACTTC.

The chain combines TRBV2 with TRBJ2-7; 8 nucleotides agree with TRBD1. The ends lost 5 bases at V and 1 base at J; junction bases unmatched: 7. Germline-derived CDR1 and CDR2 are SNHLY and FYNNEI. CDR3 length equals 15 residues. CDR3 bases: TGTGCCAGCAGTCCCATTGACAGGGGTTCCTACGAGCAGTACTTC. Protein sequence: CASSPIDRGSYEQYF.

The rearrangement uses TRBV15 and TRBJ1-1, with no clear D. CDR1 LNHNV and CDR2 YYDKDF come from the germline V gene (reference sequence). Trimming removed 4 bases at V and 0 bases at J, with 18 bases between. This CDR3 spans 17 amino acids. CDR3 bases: TGTGCCACCAGCACCCCAGCGGGGAGCTCCATGAACACTGAAGCTTTCTTT. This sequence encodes CATSTPAGSSMNTEAFF.

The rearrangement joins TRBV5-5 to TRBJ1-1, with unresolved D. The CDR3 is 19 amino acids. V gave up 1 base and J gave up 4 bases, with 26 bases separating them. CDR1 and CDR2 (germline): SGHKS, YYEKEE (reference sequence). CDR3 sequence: CASSLLQHGVGVVSTEAFF. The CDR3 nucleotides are TGTGCCAGCAGCTTGCTCCAACACGGGGTTGGGGTGGTGAGCACTGAAGCTTTCTTT.

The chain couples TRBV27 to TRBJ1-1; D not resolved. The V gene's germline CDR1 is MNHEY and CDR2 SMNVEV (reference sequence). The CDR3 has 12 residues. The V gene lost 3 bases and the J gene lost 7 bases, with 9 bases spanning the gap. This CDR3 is CASSFLQGEAFF. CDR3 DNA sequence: TGTGCCAGCAGTTTCTTACAAGGTGAAGCTTTCTTT.

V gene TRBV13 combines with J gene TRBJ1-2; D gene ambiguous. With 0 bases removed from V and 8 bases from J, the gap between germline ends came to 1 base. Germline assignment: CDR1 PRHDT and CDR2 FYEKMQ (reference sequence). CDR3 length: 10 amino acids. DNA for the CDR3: TGTGCCAGCAGCTTAGGGGGCTACACCTTC. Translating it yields CASSLGGYTF. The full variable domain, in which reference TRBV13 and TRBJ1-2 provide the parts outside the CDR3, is AAGVIQSPRHLIKEKRETATLKCYPIPRHDTVYWYQQGPGQDPQFLISFYEKMQSDKGSIPDRFSAQQFSDYHSELNMSSLELGDSALYFCASSLGGYTFGSGTRLTVV.

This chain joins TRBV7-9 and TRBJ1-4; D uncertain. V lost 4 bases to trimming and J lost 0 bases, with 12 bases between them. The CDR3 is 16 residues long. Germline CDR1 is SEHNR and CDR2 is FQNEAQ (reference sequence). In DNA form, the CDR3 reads TGTGCCAGCAGCTCCACTGACGGAGCAACTAATGAAAAACTGTTTTTT. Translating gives CASSSTDGATNEKLFF.

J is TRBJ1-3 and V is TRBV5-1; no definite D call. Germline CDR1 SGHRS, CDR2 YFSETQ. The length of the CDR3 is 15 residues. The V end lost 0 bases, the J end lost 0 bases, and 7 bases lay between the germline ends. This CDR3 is CASSLEGISGNTIYF. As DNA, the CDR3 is TGCGCCAGCAGCTTGGAAGGGATCTCTGGAAACACCATATATTTT.

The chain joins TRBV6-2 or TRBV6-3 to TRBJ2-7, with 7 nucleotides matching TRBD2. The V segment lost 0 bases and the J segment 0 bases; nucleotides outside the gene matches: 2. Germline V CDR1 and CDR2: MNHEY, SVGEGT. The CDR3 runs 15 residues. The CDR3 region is CASSYSWTSSYEQYF. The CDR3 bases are TGTGCCAGCAGTTACTCCTGGACTAGCTCCTACGAGCAGTACTTC.